In this sample, the clone carrying this T cell receptor (beta chain) turned up a few times. The antigen is unknown. This entry belongs to a study of blood T cells in healthy people across ages. Study results and caveats: The study could not conclusively compare naive and antigen-experienced cells, given its unsorted PBMCs.

Healthy Caucasian individuals from Russia aged about 6 to 100 were enrolled as donors. The CDR3 has 13 residues. Trimming removed 3 bases from V and 6 bases from J, with 9 bases in between. The germline gives CDR1 SGHKS, CDR2 YYEKEE (reference sequence). It was with a sample-barcoded 5' primer and a J-beta primer mix that a second PCR of about 7 to 12 cycles was run. TCRdb redid the calling of the 5' RACE reads with MiXCR, one entry per CDR3 protein. The sample has around 520,000 distinct CDR3 sequences; around a quarter are singletons. The sample was also reused in another study, on T cells of mothers and their children.

The gene calls are TRBV5-5 and TRBJ2-2, with no clear D. This TCR was recovered from a boy aged 2 to 9 in good health. Sequencing was performed on blood. CDR3 loop: CASSSTPSGELFF. As DNA, the CDR3 is TGTGCCAGCAGCTCCACGCCCTCCGGGGAGCTGTTTTTT.